Detailed here is one T cell receptor beta chain. Antigen specificity is unknown. A read error may be the cause here, since a much bigger clone is one base away. cDNA specific to TCR beta was made from approximately 0.55 ug of total RNA, with a constant-region primer employed for priming. Amplification in three nested multiplex PCR rounds with slightly modified ARM-PCR gave rise to TCR beta libraries. Use of TRBV1-TRBV30 forward primers with a C-beta reverse primer characterized the first two PCR rounds, which lasted ten to eleven cycles each. TCRdb independently ran MiXCR on the multiplex PCR reads; one entry per CDR3 protein. This table holds hundreds of thousands of distinct CDR3 sequences, 65% found once. Germline DNA was also extracted, and blood RNA was taken from unsorted whole blood. A sample of about 4.2 milliliters of peripheral blood was taken before surgery. Unmatched junction bases numbered 7, after V lost 6 bases and J lost 6 bases. This CDR3 contains 15 residues.

This entry belongs to a study of tumor-infiltrating lymphocytes in primary liver carcinoma. Study results and limitations: It was in tumors, not blood, that the top-250-clone fraction was significantly higher (p = 0.039). There was no comparison of CD4+ and CD8+ repertoires, as samples were bulk unsorted.

The clonotype was recovered from a man aged 40-50 years with primary liver carcinoma and hepatitis B virus infection. The V call is TRBV12-3 or TRBV12-4, the J call TRBJ2-1; 11 nucleotides align to TRBD2. The source material was peripheral blood. CDR3 in amino acids: CASSRILAGANEQFF. The CDR3, as DNA: TGTGCCAGCAGCCGAATACTAGCGGGAGCCAATGAGCAGTTCTTC.